Shown below are 9 T cell receptor beta chains from a single sample sequenced in a study of blood T cell repertoires in COVID-19 (dated by TCRdb to 2020 to 2022). Library preparation was by the immunoSEQ multiplex PCR assay. This is the immuneACCESS table as TCRdb keeps it, with only in-frame sequences that have V and J called. A part of the clones is gone; compared with another copy, unresolved V genes explain less than half, and the rest is unexplained. Within this sample are about 68,000 clones, with roughly 87% of them counted one time only. The top ten constitute around 0.52% of the sample. The sample taken for sequencing was peripheral blood. These receptors were taken from a man aged 50-60 years with COVID-19, enrolled during active disease.

The chain's CDR3 is CASSLKLYGRGYNEQFF. The CDR3 region has the DNA TGCGCCAGCAGCTTGAAATTGTACGGGAGGGGTTACAATGAGCAGTTCTTC. The chain employs TRBV5-1 and TRBJ2-1; 8 nucleotides agree with TRBD2. The V segment lost 1 base and the J segment 4 bases; nucleotides outside the gene matches: 10. Per germline, CDR1 SGHRS and CDR2 YFSETQ. The CDR3 is 17 amino acids.

This chain connects TRBV12-2 to TRBJ1-3; the table's D gene call, TRBD1, was not cross checked with the DNA. TRBV12-2 is marked as a pseudogene. The CDR3 loop spans 19 amino acids. The CDR3 loop reads CASRLASGTGTKCGNTIYF. CDR3 in DNA: TGTGCAAGTCGCTTAGCGTCCGGGACAGGGACCAAATGCGGAAACACCATATATTTT.

The chain couples TRBV19 to TRBJ2-7, with D possibly being TRBD2 (5 bases). This CDR3 is built from 15 residues. Germline lookup yields CDR1 LNHDA and CDR2 SQIVND (reference sequence). Deletions cut 5 bases from V and 1 base from J, with 15 bases between. In DNA form, the CDR3 reads TGTGCCAGTAGTCCGCCGGGCCCGGGGTCCTACGAGCAGTACTTC. This encodes CASSPPGPGSYEQYF.

The chain couples TRBV4-3 to TRBJ1-3; D is possibly TRBD1 (5 bases). Germline loops: CDR1 LGHNA, CDR2 YSLEER. Trimming shortened V by 0 bases and J by 3 bases, and 21 bases separated the two germline ends. The CDR3 contains 19 residues. The CDR3 nucleotides are TGCGCCAGCAGCCAAGACACCTCATATTTTCAGGGTGGTGGAAACACCATATATTTT. Encoded protein: CASSQDTSYFQGGGNTIYF.

The chain uses TRBV10-1 and TRBJ2-7, with 10 bases fitting TRBD2. CDR3 length equals 15 residues. The germline gives CDR1 WNHNN, CDR2 SYGVQD (reference sequence). After removal of 7 bases from V and 9 bases from J, the junction contained 15 bases not matched to a gene. The CDR3 here is CASTQGLAGVEGQYF. DNA for the CDR3: TGCGCCAGCACCCAAGGGCTAGCGGGAGTTGAGGGGCAGTACTTC.

This rearrangement joins TRBV3-1 (or the pseudogene TRBV3-2) to TRBJ1-2; D may be TRBD1 (5 bases). Germline loops: CDR1 LGHDT, CDR2 YNNKEL (reference sequence). Deletions cut 0 bases from V and 7 bases from J, with 12 bases between. This CDR3 contains 14 residues. CDR3 DNA: TGTGCCAGCAGCCAAGACAGGGTCGTGAGTGGCTACACCTTC. It specifies CASSQDRVVSGYTF.

This chain joins TRBV7-2 and TRBJ1-4; TRBD1 agrees at 8 bases. Germline lookup yields CDR1 SGHTA and CDR2 FQGNSA. CDR3 length: 14 amino acids. V shed 1 base and J 6 bases; nucleotides not matched to a gene: 1. CDR3 loop: CASSLDRGYEKLFF. The CDR3 coding sequence is TGTGCCAGCAGCTTAGACAGGGGGTATGAAAAACTGTTTTTT.

The chain is built from TRBV6-5 and TRBJ1-2; D gene ambiguous. Per the germline V gene, CDR1 is MNHEY and CDR2 is SVGAGI. The CDR3 runs 11 residues. Trimming shortened V by 6 bases and J by 5 bases, and 7 bases separated the two germline ends. Here the CDR3 DNA reads TGTGCCAGCAGCGCGGGTTATGGCTACACCTTC. Protein sequence: CASSAGYGYTF.

The chain joins TRBV7-6 to TRBJ2-2; weak D call: TRBD1 (5 bases). Germline V gene sequence: CDR1 SGHVS, CDR2 FNYEAQ. The CDR3 consists of 18 residues. Trimming stripped 2 bases from V and 1 base from J, with 17 bases between. CDR3 sequence (DNA): TGTGCCAGCAGCTTAAATTGGGATAGTCAGGGGAACACCGGGGAGCTGTTTTTT. This codes for CASSLNWDSQGNTGELFF.